This T cell receptor (beta chain) stems from a study of identical twins. Study-wide points: Memory repertoires lacked the insertion deficit that abundant cord blood beta clonotypes showed.

Germline-derived CDR1 and CDR2 are SGHTA and FQGNSA. V was trimmed by 5 bases and J by 5 bases, leaving 12 bases between them. This CDR3 has 13 amino acids. As regards this clonotype: Its antigen is unidentified.

TCRdb re-called the 5' RACE reads through MiXCR, storing one row per CDR3 protein. The sample lists hundreds of thousands of distinct CDR3 sequences, 18% occurring once. The same sample was also studied in work on T cells expressing NK-cell markers. Per that study: From sorted CD3+CD56+NKG2C+, CD3+CD56+NKG2C- and CD3+CD56-NKG2C+ T cells came the TCR beta repertoires. Unclear, still, was the HCMV specificity of the expanded NKG2C+ T cell clones.

The sequence was obtained from a woman aged 18-29 years in good health. The sequencing input was PBMCs. The gene calls are TRBV7-2 and TRBJ2-5; D is unclear. The CDR3 loop reads CASSPAMWETQYF. DNA for the CDR3: TGTGCCAGCAGCCCCGCGATGTGGGAGACCCAGTACTTC.